The clone carrying this T cell receptor (beta chain) was counted a single time. The CDR3 covers 14 residues. This sample was taken from a study of blood T cell repertoires in COVID-19. The assay was immunoSEQ multiplex PCR, and TCRdb's table has in-frame clones only and misses some. The sample includes over 200,000 clones, around nine tenths seen only once; the top ten take about 2.5%. The chain is built from TRBV21-1 and TRBJ2-5; the table calls TRBD1, which could not be checked here. TRBV21-1 is annotated as a pseudogene. The sample taken for sequencing was peripheral blood. The source of this sequence is a woman aged 55-69 years with acute or convalescent COVID-19. CDR3: CASNYLDSQETQYF. The CDR3 DNA is TGTGCCAGCAACTATCTCGACAGTCAAGAGACCCAGTACTTC.